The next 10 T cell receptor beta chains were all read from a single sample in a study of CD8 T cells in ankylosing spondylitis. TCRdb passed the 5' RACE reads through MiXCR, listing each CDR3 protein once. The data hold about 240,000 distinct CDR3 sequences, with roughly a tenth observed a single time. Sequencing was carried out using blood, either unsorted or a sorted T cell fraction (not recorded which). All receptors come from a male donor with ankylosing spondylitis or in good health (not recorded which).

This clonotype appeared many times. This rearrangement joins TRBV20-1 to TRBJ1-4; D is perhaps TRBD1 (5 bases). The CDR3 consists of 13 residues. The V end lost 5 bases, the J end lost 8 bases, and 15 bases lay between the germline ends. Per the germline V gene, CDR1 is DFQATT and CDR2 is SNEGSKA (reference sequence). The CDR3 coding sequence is TGCAGTGCTGAGGGGTCGGGCCCGGAAAAACTGTTTTTT. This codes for CSAEGSGPEKLFF.

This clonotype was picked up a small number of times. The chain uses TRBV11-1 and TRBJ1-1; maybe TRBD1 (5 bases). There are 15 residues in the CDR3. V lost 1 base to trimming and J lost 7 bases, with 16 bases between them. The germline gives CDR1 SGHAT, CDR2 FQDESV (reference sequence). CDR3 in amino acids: CASSLVAGLRGEAFF. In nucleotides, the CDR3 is TGTGCCAGCAGCTTAGTAGCAGGGCTGAGAGGTGAAGCTTTCTTT.

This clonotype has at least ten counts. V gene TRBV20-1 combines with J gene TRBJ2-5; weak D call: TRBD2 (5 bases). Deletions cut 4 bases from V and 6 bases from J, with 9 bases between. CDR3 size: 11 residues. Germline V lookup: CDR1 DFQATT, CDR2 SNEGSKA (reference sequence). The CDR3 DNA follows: TGCAGTGCTAACCGGGAACAGACCCAGTACTTC. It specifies CSANREQTQYF.

The CDR3 spells CATSTTGTPSNQPQHF. CDR3 DNA sequence: TGTGCCACCAGCACAACCGGGACACCTAGCAATCAGCCCCAGCATTTT. V gene TRBV15 combines with J gene TRBJ1-5; D may be TRBD1 (6 bases). Trimming removed 4 bases from V and 0 bases from J, with 13 bases in between. Germline assignment: CDR1 LNHNV and CDR2 YYDKDF (reference sequence). The CDR3 has 16 residues.

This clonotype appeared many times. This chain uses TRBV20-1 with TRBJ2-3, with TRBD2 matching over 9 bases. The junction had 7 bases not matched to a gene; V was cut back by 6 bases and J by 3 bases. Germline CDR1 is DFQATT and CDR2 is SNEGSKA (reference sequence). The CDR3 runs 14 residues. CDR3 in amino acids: CSARRSGRTDTQYF. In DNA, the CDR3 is TGCAGTGCGAGGAGGAGCGGGAGGACAGATACGCAGTATTTT.

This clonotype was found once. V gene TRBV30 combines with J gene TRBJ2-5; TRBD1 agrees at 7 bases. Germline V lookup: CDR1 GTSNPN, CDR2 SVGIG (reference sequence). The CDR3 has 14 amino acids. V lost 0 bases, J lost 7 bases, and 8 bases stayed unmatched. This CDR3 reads CAWSVRDSEGTQYF. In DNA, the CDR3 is TGTGCCTGGAGTGTACGGGACAGCGAAGGGACCCAGTACTTC.

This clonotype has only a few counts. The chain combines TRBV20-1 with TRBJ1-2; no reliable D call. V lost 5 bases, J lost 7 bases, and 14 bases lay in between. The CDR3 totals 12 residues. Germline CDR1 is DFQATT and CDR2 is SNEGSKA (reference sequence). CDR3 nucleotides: TGCAGTGCTCGAAATGGACTGGCTGGCTACACCTTC. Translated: CSARNGLAGYTF.

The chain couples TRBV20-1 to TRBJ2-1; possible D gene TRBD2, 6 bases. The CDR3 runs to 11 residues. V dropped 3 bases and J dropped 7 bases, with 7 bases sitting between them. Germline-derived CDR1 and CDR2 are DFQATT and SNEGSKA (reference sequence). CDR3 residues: CSARTRNEQFF. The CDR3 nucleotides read TGCAGTGCTAGGACTAGGAATGAGCAGTTCTTC.

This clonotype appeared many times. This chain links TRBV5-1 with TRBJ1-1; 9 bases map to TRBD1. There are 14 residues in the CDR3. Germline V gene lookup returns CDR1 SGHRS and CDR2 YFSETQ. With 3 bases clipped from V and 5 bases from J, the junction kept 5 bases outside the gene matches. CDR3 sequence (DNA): TGCGCCAGCAGCTACCAAGACAGGGGGACTGAAGCTTTCTTT. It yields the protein CASSYQDRGTEAFF. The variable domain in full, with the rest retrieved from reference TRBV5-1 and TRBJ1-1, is KAGVTQTPRYLIKTRGQQVTLSCSPISGHRSVSWYQQTPGQGLQFLFEYFSETQRNKGNFPGRFSGRQFSNSRSEMNVSTLELGDSALYLCASSYQDRGTEAFFGQGTRLTVV.

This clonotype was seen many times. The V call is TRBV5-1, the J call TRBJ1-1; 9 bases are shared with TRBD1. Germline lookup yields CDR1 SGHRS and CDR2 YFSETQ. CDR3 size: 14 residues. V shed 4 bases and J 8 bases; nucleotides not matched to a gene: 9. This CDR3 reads CASSLGQGTEEAFF. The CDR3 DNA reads TGCGCCAGCAGCCTAGGACAGGGGACTGAGGAAGCTTTCTTT.